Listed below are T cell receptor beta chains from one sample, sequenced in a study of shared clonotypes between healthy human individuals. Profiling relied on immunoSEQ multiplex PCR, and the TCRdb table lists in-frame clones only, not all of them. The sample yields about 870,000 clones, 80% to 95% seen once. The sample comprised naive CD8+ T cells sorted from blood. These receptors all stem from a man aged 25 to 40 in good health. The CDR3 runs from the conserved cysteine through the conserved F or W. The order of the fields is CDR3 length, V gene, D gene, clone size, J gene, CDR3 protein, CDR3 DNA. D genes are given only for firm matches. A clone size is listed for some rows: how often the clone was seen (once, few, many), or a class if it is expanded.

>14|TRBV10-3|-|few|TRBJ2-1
CAISEPFGGREQFF
TGTGCCATCAGTGAGCCGTTCGGGGGACGTGAGCAGTTCTTC
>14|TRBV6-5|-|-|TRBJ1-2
CASSFQQGLDGYTF
TGTGCCAGCAGTTTTCAACAGGGCCTTGATGGCTACACCTTC
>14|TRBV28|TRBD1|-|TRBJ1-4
CASSSSRGYEKLFF
TGTGCCAGCAGCTCGTCCAGGGGGTACGAAAAACTGTTTTTT
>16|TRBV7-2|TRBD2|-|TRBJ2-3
CASSLPTSGGKDTQYF
TGTGCCAGCAGCTTACCTACTAGCGGGGGAAAGGATACGCAGTATTTT
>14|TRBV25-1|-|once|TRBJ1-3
CASSPQESGNTIYF
TGTGCCAGCAGTCCTCAAGAGTCGGGAAACACCATATATTTT
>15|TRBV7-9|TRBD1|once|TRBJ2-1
CASSFTGGTYNEQFF
TGTGCCAGCAGCTTTACAGGGGGGACCTACAATGAGCAGTTCTTC
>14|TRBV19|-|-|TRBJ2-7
CASSTTGTSYEQYF
TGTGCCAGTAGTACGACCGGGACCTCCTACGAGCAGTACTTC
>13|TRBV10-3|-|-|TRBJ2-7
CAIQPGSSYEQYF
TGTGCCATCCAACCAGGGAGCTCCTACGAGCAGTACTTC
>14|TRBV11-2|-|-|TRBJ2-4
CASTRVKGKNIQYF
TGTGCCAGCACCAGGGTAAAGGGGAAAAACATTCAGTACTTC
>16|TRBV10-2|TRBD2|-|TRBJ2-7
CASSEYKGLADYEQYF
TGCGCCAGCAGTGAGTACAAGGGACTAGCCGACTACGAGCAGTACTTC
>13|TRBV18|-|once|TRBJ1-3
CASSMGTKNTIYF
TGTGCCAGCTCAATGGGTACTAAAAACACCATATATTTT
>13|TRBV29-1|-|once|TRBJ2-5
CSVEDRYQETQYF
TGCAGCGTTGAAGATAGGTACCAAGAGACCCAGTACTTC
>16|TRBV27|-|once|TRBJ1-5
CASSLFPGSPSQPQHF
TGTGCCAGCAGTTTATTTCCGGGATCCCCATCTCAGCCCCAGCATTTT
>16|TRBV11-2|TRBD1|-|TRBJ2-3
CASSLEGTGSTDTQYF
TGTGCCAGCAGCTTAGAAGGGACAGGGTCAACCGATACGCAGTATTTT
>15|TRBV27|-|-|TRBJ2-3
CASSSYGTSTDTQYF
TGTGCCAGCAGTTCTTATGGGACTAGCACAGATACGCAGTATTTT
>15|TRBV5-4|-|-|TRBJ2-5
CASSFKGGGLETQYF
TGTGCCAGCAGCTTCAAGGGAGGGGGTTTGGAGACCCAGTACTTC
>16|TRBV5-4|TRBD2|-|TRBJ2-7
CASSLVSLAASYEQYF
TGTGCCAGCAGCTTGGTCTCGCTAGCGGCATCCTACGAGCAGTACTTC
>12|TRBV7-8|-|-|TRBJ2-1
CASSSGYNEQFF
TGTGCCAGCAGCTCCGGCTACAATGAGCAGTTCTTC
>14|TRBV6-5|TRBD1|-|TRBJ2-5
CASTHTGAQETQYF
TGTGCCAGCACCCACACAGGGGCACAAGAGACCCAGTACTTC
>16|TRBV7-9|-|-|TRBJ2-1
CASSLFTRDWGNEQFF
TGTGCCAGCAGCTTATTTACGAGGGATTGGGGCAATGAGCAGTTCTTC
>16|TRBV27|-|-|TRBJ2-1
CASSSIANSSYNEQFF
TGTGCCAGCAGTTCGATAGCGAACAGCTCCTACAATGAGCAGTTCTTC
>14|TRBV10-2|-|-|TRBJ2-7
CASRLDGEPYEQYF
TGCGCCAGCAGATTGGACGGGGAGCCCTACGAGCAGTACTTC
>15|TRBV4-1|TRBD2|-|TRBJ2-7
CASSQGGSSRREQYF
TGCGCCAGCAGCCAGGGGGGGAGCTCGCGGCGCGAGCAGTACTTC
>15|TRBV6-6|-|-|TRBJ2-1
CASSYGTGVDNEQFF
TGTGCCAGCAGCTACGGTACGGGAGTCGACAATGAGCAGTTCTTC
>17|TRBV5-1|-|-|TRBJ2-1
CASSLRPARSSYNEQFF
TGCGCCAGCAGCTTGCGTCCAGCGAGGAGCTCCTACAATGAGCAGTTCTTC
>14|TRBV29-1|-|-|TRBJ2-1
CSVDRLTRVNEQFF
TGCAGCGTTGACAGACTCACGCGGGTGAATGAGCAGTTCTTC
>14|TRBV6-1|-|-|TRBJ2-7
CASSESGAAYEQYF
TGTGCCAGCAGTGAGTCTGGGGCCGCCTACGAGCAGTACTTC
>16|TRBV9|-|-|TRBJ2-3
CASSVDGSLSTDTQYF
TGTGCCAGCAGCGTAGACGGCAGTCTAAGCACAGATACGCAGTATTTT
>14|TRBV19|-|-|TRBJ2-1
CASSTDGPNNEQFF
TGTGCCAGTAGTACAGATGGCCCCAACAATGAGCAGTTCTTC
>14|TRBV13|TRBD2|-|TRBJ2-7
CASSLGGLASEQYF
TGTGCCAGCAGCTTAGGGGGACTAGCGAGCGAGCAGTACTTC
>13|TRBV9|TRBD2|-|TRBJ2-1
CASSGGLALEQFF
TGTGCCAGCAGCGGCGGACTAGCCCTAGAGCAGTTCTTC
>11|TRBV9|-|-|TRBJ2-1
CASSDRNEQFF
TGTGCCAGCAGCGACCGGAATGAGCAGTTCTTC
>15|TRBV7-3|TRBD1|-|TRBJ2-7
CASSLISGGKYEQYF
TGTGCCAGCAGCTTGATATCAGGGGGCAAGTACGAGCAGTACTTC
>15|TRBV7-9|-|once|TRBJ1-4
CASSRMGATNEKLFF
TGTGCCAGCAGCCGAATGGGTGCAACTAATGAAAAACTGTTTTTT
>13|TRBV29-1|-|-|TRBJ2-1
CSALTDSHNEQFF
TGCAGCGCCCTGACAGATTCCCACAATGAGCAGTTCTTC
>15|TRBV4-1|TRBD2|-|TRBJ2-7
CASSLLAGVNYEQYF
TGCGCCAGCAGCCTCCTAGCGGGAGTTAACTACGAGCAGTACTTC
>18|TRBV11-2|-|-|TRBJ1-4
CASSFWAFDQSTNEKLFF
TGTGCCAGCAGCTTCTGGGCATTCGACCAATCAACTAATGAAAAACTGTTTTTT
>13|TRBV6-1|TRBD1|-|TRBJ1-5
CASSAGQLKPQHF
TGTGCCAGCAGCGCGGGACAGTTAAAGCCCCAGCATTTT
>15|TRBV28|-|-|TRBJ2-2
CASSILGTPPRELFF
TGTGCCAGCAGCATCCTGGGAACCCCCCCACGGGAGCTGTTTTTT
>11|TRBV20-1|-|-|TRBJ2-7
CSARVGYEQYF
TGCAGTGCTAGAGTCGGATACGAGCAGTACTTC
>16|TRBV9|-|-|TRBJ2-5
CASSVGQLGSQETQYF
TGTGCCAGCAGCGTAGGGCAACTTGGTAGCCAAGAGACCCAGTACTTC
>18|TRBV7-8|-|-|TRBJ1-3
CASSSRPRALGGGNTIYF
TGTGCCAGCAGCTCCCGCCCTCGAGCGTTGGGTGGTGGAAACACCATATATTTT
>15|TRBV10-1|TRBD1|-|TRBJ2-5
CASSESTTGEETQYF
TGCGCCAGCAGTGAGTCAACGACAGGGGAAGAGACCCAGTACTTC
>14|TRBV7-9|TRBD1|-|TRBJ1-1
CASSFIRGRTEAFF
TGTGCCAGCAGCTTTATCAGGGGGCGAACTGAAGCTTTCTTT
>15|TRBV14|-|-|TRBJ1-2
CASSQEFGGPYGYTF
TGTGCCAGCAGCCAAGAATTTGGGGGGCCCTATGGCTACACCTTC
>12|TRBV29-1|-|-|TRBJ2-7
CSVETSTYEQYF
TGCAGCGTCGAAACTAGTACCTACGAGCAGTACTTC
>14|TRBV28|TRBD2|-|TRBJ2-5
CASRLAGEVETQYF
TGTGCCAGTCGACTAGCGGGAGAGGTGGAGACCCAGTACTTC
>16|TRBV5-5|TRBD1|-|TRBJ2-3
CASSPTGTGFYDTQYF
TGTGCCAGCAGCCCTACCGGGACAGGGTTTTACGATACGCAGTATTTT
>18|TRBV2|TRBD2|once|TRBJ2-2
CASSVLVAGVRNTGELFF
TGTGCCAGCAGTGTTCTCGTAGCGGGAGTTCGGAACACCGGGGAGCTGTTTTTT
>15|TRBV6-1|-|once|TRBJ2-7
CASSEAGWASYEQYF
TGTGCCAGCAGTGAAGCGGGGTGGGCTAGTTACGAGCAGTACTTC
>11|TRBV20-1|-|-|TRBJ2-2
CSAPLNGELFF
TGCAGTGCTCCTCTGAACGGGGAGCTGTTTTTT
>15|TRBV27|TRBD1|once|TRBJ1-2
CASSQSGTGNYGYTF
TGTGCCAGCAGTCAATCAGGGACAGGCAACTATGGCTACACCTTC
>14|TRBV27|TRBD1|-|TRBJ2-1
CASLDRTSHNEQFF
TGTGCCAGCCTGGACAGGACATCTCACAATGAGCAGTTCTTC
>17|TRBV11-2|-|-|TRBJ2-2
CASSFPGRTANTGELFF
TGTGCCAGCAGCTTTCCCGGCCGGACAGCGAACACCGGGGAGCTGTTTTTT
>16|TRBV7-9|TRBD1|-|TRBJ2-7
CASISTGRQGGYEQYF
TGTGCCAGCATCTCGACTGGTCGACAGGGGGGCTACGAGCAGTACTTC